The sequence of this T cell receptor beta chain was determined in a study of T cell clones after liver transplantation. Study overall: Liver transplant recipients had immunosuppression withdrawal attempted within 2 years. General study findings and limits: These preliminary findings come from unstandardized post-transplant sampling times.

Trimming pared 2 bases from V and 2 bases from J, leaving 10 bases between. From germline, CDR1 is SGHTS and CDR2 YDEGEE. There are 14 residues in the CDR3. Using immunoSEQ multiplex PCR, the repertoire was profiled, and TCRdb retains in-frame clones only, with some absent. The table includes 55,000 to 80,000 clones, around 90% detected once. CD3+CD4+ and CD3+CD8+ cells were FACS-sorted from thawed unstimulated PBMCs. A note on this clone: As yet, its antigen is unknown.

Here the sequenced sample was CD4+ T cells from blood, taken before liver transplant. This TCR was sampled from a human donor who received a liver transplant. The chain carries TRBV5-8 and TRBJ1-2, with D possibly TRBD1 on 5 matching bases. The CDR3 DNA follows: TGTGCCAGCAGCTTCCAGGGCATAAACTATGGCTACACCTTC. It codes for CASSFQGINYGYTF.